What follows are 12 T cell receptor beta chains derived from one specimen sequenced in a study of blood T cell repertoires in COVID-19. Assay: immunoSEQ multiplex PCR; the TCRdb copy retains only in-frame clones and omits some. The sample contains around 260,000 clones, 91% of which appear only once. Material: peripheral blood. These receptors were obtained from a person aged 18 to 30 with COVID-19, enrolled during active disease.

This rearrangement joins TRBV5-6 to TRBJ1-6; 12 bases are shared with TRBD1. After removal of 2 bases from V and 7 bases from J, the junction contained 1 base not matched to a gene. This CDR3 contains 15 residues. Looked up from germline, CDR1 is SGHDT and CDR2 is YYEEEE. CDR3 sequence: CASSLGTGGNSPLHF. The DNA of the CDR3 is TGTGCCAGCAGCTTAGGGACAGGGGGCAATTCACCCCTCCACTTT.

The chain is built from TRBV4-3 and TRBJ2-2; D is perhaps TRBD2 (5 bases). With 3 bases removed from V and 1 base from J, the gap between germline ends came to 18 bases. Germline lookup yields CDR1 LGHNA and CDR2 YSLEER. CDR3 size: 18 residues. The CDR3 DNA reads as TGCGCCAGCAGCCAGGAGAGGGCTCTACCCTTGAACACCGGGGAGCTGTTTTTT. As protein: CASSQERALPLNTGELFF.

This clone was picked up one time. J is TRBJ1-3 and V is TRBV28, with 7 bases identical to TRBD1. This CDR3 has 16 residues. Germline V lookup: CDR1 MDHEN, CDR2 SYDVKM. Trimming cost V 3 bases and J 4 bases; bases outside gene matches: 9. Written as DNA, the CDR3 is TGTGCCAGCAGTTTGGGACGACAGGGTTCAGGAAACACCATATATTTT. This sequence encodes CASSLGRQGSGNTIYF.

The genes are TRBV28 and TRBJ1-1, with D perhaps matching TRBD1 (5 bases). CDR1 and CDR2 (germline): MDHEN, SYDVKM. The CDR3 length is 13 residues. The CDR3 reads CARGEHMNTEAFF. The DNA for the CDR3 is TGTGCTCGGGGGGAACACATGAACACTGAAGCTTTCTTT.

V is TRBV2 and J is TRBJ2-3, with 10 bases fitting TRBD2. V dropped 7 bases and J dropped 8; count of bases not matched to a gene: 9. Germline CDR1 reads SNHLY; CDR2 reads FYNNEI. The CDR3 is 14 amino acids. The CDR3 spells CASTSGRALGTQYF. DNA for the CDR3: TGTGCCAGCACAAGCGGGAGGGCCCTAGGTACGCAGTATTTT.

This chain connects TRBV4-1 to TRBJ2-1; 9 nucleotides align to TRBD1. The CDR3 consists of 13 residues. Germline V gene lookup returns CDR1 MGHRA and CDR2 YSYEKL. Trimming took 9 bases from V and 5 from J; bases not matched to a gene: 5. The CDR3 here is CASQDRGNNEQFF. CDR3 DNA sequence: TGCGCCAGTCAGGACAGGGGCAACAATGAGCAGTTCTTC.

V is TRBV28 and J is TRBJ1-2, with a possible D match to TRBD1 (6 bases). CDR1 and CDR2 from the germline V gene are MDHEN and SYDVKM. CDR3 length: 13 amino acids. Trimming removed 8 bases from V and 3 bases from J, with 13 bases in between. The CDR3 region is CASLQQGYYGYTF. Here the CDR3 DNA reads TGTGCCAGCCTCCAACAGGGTTACTATGGCTACACCTTC.

The chain employs TRBV6-2 or TRBV6-3 and TRBJ2-7, with 7 positions matching TRBD2. V gave up 2 bases and J gave up 4 bases; unmatched junction bases: 5. The CDR3 totals 14 residues. Per the germline V gene, CDR1 is MNHEY and CDR2 is SVGEGT. This chain's CDR3 is CASSYGSSGYEQYF. In DNA, the CDR3 is TGTGCCAGCAGTTACGGGTCTAGCGGTTACGAGCAGTACTTC.

This chain joins TRBV15 and TRBJ2-1; 7 bases agree with TRBD2. CDR1 LNHNV and CDR2 YYDKDF come from the germline V gene (reference sequence). This CDR3 has 13 residues. With 3 bases clipped from V and 5 bases from J, the junction kept 1 base outside the gene matches. The CDR3 sequence: CATSSLADNEQFF. The CDR3 nucleotides read TGTGCCACCAGCAGCCTAGCGGACAATGAGCAGTTCTTC.

The chain links TRBV9 to TRBJ2-6; 7 bases are shared with TRBD1. This CDR3 contains 19 residues. J lost 2 bases, V lost 4 bases, and 15 bases had no gene match. Germline CDR1 SGDLS, CDR2 YYNGEE. DNA for the CDR3: TGTGCCAGCAGCACTCGACAGGGTAAATGGATGGCTGGGGCCAACGTCCTGACTTTC. Translated: CASSTRQGKWMAGANVLTF.

CDR3 residues: CASSPQGQGVSNEKLFF. The DNA of the CDR3 is TGTGCCAGCAGCCCACAGGGACAGGGTGTGTCTAATGAAAAACTGTTTTTT. The chain employs TRBV7-9 and TRBJ1-4, with 9 bases lining up with TRBD1. J was trimmed by 3 bases and V by 5 bases; bases with no gene match: 10. This CDR3 is 17 amino acids long. CDR1 and CDR2 (germline): SEHNR, FQNEAQ (reference sequence).

The V and J genes are TRBV10-2 and TRBJ2-3, with TRBD2 matching over 11 bases. Germline trimming cut 6 bases from V and 4 bases from J; bases unmatched to any gene: 0. Germline assignment: CDR1 WSHSY and CDR2 SAAADI. CDR3 length equals 13 residues. The CDR3 region is CASRLAGADTQYF. Here the CDR3 DNA reads TGCGCCAGCAGACTAGCGGGAGCAGATACGCAGTATTTT.